The present entry profiles one TCR beta chain with its context. Produced via immunoSEQ multiplex PCR; TCRdb's table is partial and in-frame only. The sample has 150,000 to 200,000 clones, roughly 80% seen once. This CDR3 is 12 amino acids long. CDR1 and CDR2 (germline): MNHEY, SVGAGI. V was trimmed by 5 bases and J by 8 bases, leaving 10 bases between them. The data derive from a study of blood T cell repertoires in COVID-19. Study-wide context: The cDNA or gDNA used as material had been derived from T cells, B-cell-depleted T cells, or PBMCs.

The sequencing input was peripheral blood. The chain carries TRBV6-5 and TRBJ2-1, with TRBD1 as a possible D gene (6 bases). This receptor was taken from a woman between 40 and 55 years old with COVID-19, enrolled during active disease. The CDR3 nucleotides read TGTGCCAGCAGTCAAAACAGGGATGAGCAGTTCTTC. It codes for CASSQNRDEQFF.